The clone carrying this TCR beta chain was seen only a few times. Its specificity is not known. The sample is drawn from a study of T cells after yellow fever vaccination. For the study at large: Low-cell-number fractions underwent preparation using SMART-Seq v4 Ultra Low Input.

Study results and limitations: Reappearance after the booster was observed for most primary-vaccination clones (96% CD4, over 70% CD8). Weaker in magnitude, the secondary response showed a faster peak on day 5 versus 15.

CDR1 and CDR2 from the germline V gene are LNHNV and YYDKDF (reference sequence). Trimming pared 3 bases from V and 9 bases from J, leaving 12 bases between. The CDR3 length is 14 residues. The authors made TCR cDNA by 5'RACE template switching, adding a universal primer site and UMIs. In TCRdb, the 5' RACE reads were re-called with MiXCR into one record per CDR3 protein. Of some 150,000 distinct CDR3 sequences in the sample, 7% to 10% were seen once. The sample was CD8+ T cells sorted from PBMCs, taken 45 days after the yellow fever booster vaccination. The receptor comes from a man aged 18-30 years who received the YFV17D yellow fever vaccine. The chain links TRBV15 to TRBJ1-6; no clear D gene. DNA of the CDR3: TGTGCCACCAGCAGGGACGGCCCGGGTTCACCCCTCCACTTT. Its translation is CATSRDGPGSPLHF.